The entry that follows covers one TCR beta chain sequence. Participants were aged roughly 18 to 90 years from around 25 US areas. Which cohort a participant joined came from the clinical history participants gave. Two negative PCRs, clearance, or symptom resolution characterized the recovered Cohort 3 donors. Some clones are missing from TCRdb's copy, which holds only in-frame ones; the method was immunoSEQ multiplex PCR. The sample has fewer than 300,000 clones, about nine tenths seen once. The data stem from a study of blood T cell repertoires in COVID-19. The germline gives CDR1 MNHEY, CDR2 SMNVEV (reference sequence). CDR3 size: 18 residues. The J segment lost 7 bases and the V segment lost 4 bases, leaving 15 bases of the junction unmatched.

Sample: PBMCs or T cells enriched from blood (not recorded which). The J gene is TRBJ2-1, the V gene TRBV27, with 11 nucleotides matching TRBD1. The sequence was obtained from a woman in her twenties or thirties who had recovered from COVID-19. CDR3 nucleotides: TGTGCCAGCAGTTCGGACAGGGGGCCCCTCTCCCTTTTAAATGAGCAGTTCTTC. Its protein is CASSSDRGPLSLLNEQFF.